This TCR beta chain was documented in a study of blood T cells in healthy people across ages. Study details: Template-switching capture recovered about one barcoded beta molecule per two T cells.

With respect to this clonotype: Its antigen is not identified.

Overall study findings and caveats: Total diversity from one million sequenced T cells was likely underestimated.

Trimming pared 4 bases from V and 9 bases from J, leaving 25 bases between. The CDR3 is 17 amino acids. Germline V gene lookup returns CDR1 MGHRA and CDR2 YSYEKL. Each sample yielded at least 5.5 micrograms of PBMC total RNA. Combining a sample-barcoded 5' primer with a J-beta primer mix, a second PCR ran for about 7 to 12 cycles. One entry per CDR3 protein results from TCRdb running MiXCR on the 5' RACE reads. The sample consists of about 1.4 million distinct CDR3 sequences, 59% of them appearing once. V gene TRBV4-1 combines with J gene TRBJ2-1; D perhaps matches TRBD1 (6 bases). The clonotype was recovered from a man between 18 and 29 years old in good health. Sequencing input: blood. CDR3 coding DNA: TGCGCCAGCAGCCGAGTTGACAGGCCGTTTTCAGTCGGTGAGCAGTTCTTC. Translating gives CASSRVDRPFSVGEQFF.